The 29 T cell receptor beta chains below were found in one sample sequenced in a study of response to subunit inactivated influenza vaccine. TCRdb called the RT-PCR reads again in MiXCR, with one record for every CDR3 protein. The repertoire holds hundreds of thousands of distinct CDR3 sequences, around 13% seen once, with approximately 7.6% in the top ten. The sequencing used PBMCs from blood, collected roughly 2 weeks before vaccination. The receptor source for this set is a man in his fifties who received an inactivated influenza vaccine.

This clonotype appeared a few times. V and J are TRBV7-2 and TRBJ2-2; 8 bases match TRBD2. This CDR3 spans 13 amino acids. Unmatched junction bases numbered 5, after V lost 6 bases and J lost 8 bases. Germline values: CDR1 SGHTA, CDR2 FQGNSA. DNA of the CDR3: TGTGCCAGCAGATCAGCGGGAGCTGGGGAGCTGTTTTTT. It translates to CASRSAGAGELFF.

The chain carries TRBV20-1 and TRBJ2-1, with D possibly being TRBD2 (5 bases). CDR3 length equals 13 residues. Germline CDR1 reads DFQATT; CDR2 reads SNEGSKA (reference sequence). Trimming shortened V by 6 bases and J by 2 bases, and 11 bases separated the two germline ends. The chain's CDR3 is CSAPIATYNEQFF. CDR3 DNA sequence: TGCAGTGCCCCCATAGCGACCTACAATGAGCAGTTCTTC.

A few counts support this clonotype. The gene calls are TRBV2 and TRBJ2-3; TRBD2 is a possible D gene (5 bases). Germline V CDR1 and CDR2: SNHLY, FYNNEI. This CDR3 comprises 14 residues. V gave up 4 bases and J gave up 0 bases, with 8 bases separating them. In DNA, the CDR3 is TGTGCCAGCAGTGTGGTAGCGAGCACAGATACGCAGTATTTT. It encodes CASSVVASTDTQYF.

The sample holds a few counts of this clonotype. This chain links TRBV5-4 with TRBJ2-2; 14 bases line up with TRBD2. Germline V gene lookup returns CDR1 SGHNT and CDR2 YYREEE (reference sequence). There are 17 residues in the CDR3. V shed 4 bases, J shed 5 bases, and the junction held 7 bases outside the gene matches. CDR3 amino acids: CASSPTGTSGGTGELFF. As DNA, the CDR3 is TGTGCCAGCAGCCCGACCGGGACTAGCGGGGGTACCGGGGAGCTGTTTTTT.

This clonotype was detected ten times or more. The chain uses TRBV10-3 and TRBJ2-4, with D possibly matching TRBD1 (6 bases). Germline CDR1 is ENHRY and CDR2 is SYGVKD. V lost 11 bases and J lost 5, with 13 bases in between. This CDR3 contains 12 residues. The CDR3 loop reads CAVKGQENIQYF. The DNA for the CDR3 is TGTGCCGTTAAGGGACAAGAAAACATTCAGTACTTC.

This clonotype was seen just once. This could be a read error, since a much larger clone is one nucleotide away. The rearrangement joins TRBV7-6 to TRBJ2-7, with D uncertain. CDR3 length equals 14 residues. Germline CDR1 reads SGHVS; CDR2 reads FNYEAQ. Trimming removed 1 base at V and 0 bases at J, with 7 bases between. The CDR3 region is CASSLELTSYEQYF. CDR3 bases: TGTGCCAGCAGCTTAGAACTAACCTCCTACGAGCAGTACTTC.

There are a few counts of this clonotype. V gene TRBV12-3 or TRBV12-4 combines with J gene TRBJ2-1; D is undetermined. This CDR3 has 16 residues. The V end lost 7 bases, the J end lost 3 bases, and 19 bases lay between the germline ends. CDR3 coding DNA: TGTGCCAGCATCTCTAGGGTGGATTTGGGCTACAATGAGCAGTTCTTC. It yields the protein CASISRVDLGYNEQFF.

This clonotype was seen repeatedly, ten times or more. The chain joins TRBV20-1 to TRBJ2-6; the D is unclear. Germline V gives CDR1 DFQATT, CDR2 SNEGSKA (reference sequence). The CDR3 is 16 amino acids. V gave up 7 bases and J gave up 0 bases, with 16 bases separating them. The CDR3 is CSVLKPSRSGANVLTF. The CDR3, as DNA: TGCAGTGTCCTGAAACCGTCCCGCTCTGGGGCCAACGTCCTGACTTTC.

The rearrangement joins TRBV20-1 to TRBJ1-1; no clear D. The germline gives CDR1 DFQATT, CDR2 SNEGSKA (reference sequence). This CDR3 has 14 amino acids. V lost 5 bases and J lost 4, with 17 bases in between. The CDR3 loop reads CSASPRSRATEAFF. DNA for the CDR3: TGCAGTGCTTCCCCCAGGAGTAGAGCCACTGAAGCTTTCTTT.

At least ten counts were recorded for this clonotype. J is TRBJ2-7 and V is TRBV12-3 or TRBV12-4; D may be TRBD2 (6 bases). The length of the CDR3 is 13 residues. Between the trimmed V and J ends, which lost 3 bases and 5 bases, there was a span of 11 bases. Here the CDR3 DNA reads TGTGCCAGCAGTTTGGAGGGGAGTGACGAGCAGTACTTC. This codes for CASSLEGSDEQYF.

This clonotype was recorded many times. The junction departs from germline at one end; a sequencing error may be responsible. V is TRBV5-1 and J is TRBJ2-6, with a weak D call TRBD2 (6 bases). Germline V gives CDR1 SGHRS, CDR2 YFSETQ. The CDR3 extends over 15 amino acids. The CDR3: CASSLAVSGANVLTF. Here the CDR3 DNA reads TGTGCCAGCAGCTTAGCGGTCTCTGGGGCCAACGTCCTGACTTTC.

This clonotype appeared a few times. The J gene is TRBJ2-5, the V gene TRBV21-1; the table's D call, TRBD2, has no DNA check behind it. TRBV21-1 is a known pseudogene. The CDR3 totals 14 residues. The CDR3 sequence is CASSKATSEETQYF. The CDR3 region has the DNA TGTGCCAGCAGCAAAGCGACTAGCGAAGAGACCCAGTACTTC.

This chain connects TRBV4-2 to TRBJ2-7, with 13 bases aligning to TRBD2. CDR3 size: 18 residues. V was pared by 4 bases and J by 6 bases, with 15 bases of the junction left unmatched. In germline, CDR1 is LGHNA, CDR2 YNFKEQ. This CDR3 reads CASSPSYRTGTSGTEQYF. The DNA of the CDR3 is TGTGCCAGCAGCCCAAGTTACCGAACCGGGACTAGCGGGACCGAGCAGTACTTC.

This clonotype occurred many times. The CDR3: CAIRENTGELFF. CDR3 DNA sequence: TGTGCCATCAGGGAAAACACCGGGGAGCTGTTTTTT. This chain uses TRBV10-3 with TRBJ2-2; D gene unclear. The ends were cut back, 6 bases at V and 2 bases at J, with 4 bases in the middle. The CDR3 has 12 amino acids. Looked up from germline, CDR1 is ENHRY and CDR2 is SYGVKD.

The sample holds a few counts of this clonotype. This sequence joins TRBV20-1 and TRBJ2-5; tentatively, D is TRBD2 (7 bases). The CDR3 is 11 residues long. Germline values: CDR1 DFQATT, CDR2 SNEGSKA (reference sequence). This CDR3 reads CMGGGQVRQYF. The CDR3, as DNA: TGCATGGGGGGGGGGCAAGTGAGGCAGTACTTC.

This clonotype has at least ten counts. J is TRBJ2-7 and V is TRBV7-2; D is undetermined. The CDR3 has 13 residues. Germline lookup yields CDR1 SGHTA and CDR2 FQGNSA. Trimming stripped 4 bases from V and 6 bases from J, with 13 bases between. The CDR3 spells CASSSFSGGEQYF. CDR3 bases: TGTGCCAGCAGCTCGTTTTCTGGTGGCGAGCAGTACTTC.

This clonotype was detected only a few times. CDR3 bases: TGTGCCAGCAGCCCCCAGGCAGGGACAAGTTCACCCCTCCACTTT. Translation: CASSPQAGTSSPLHF. The J gene is TRBJ1-6, the V gene TRBV12-3 or TRBV12-4; TRBD1 is a possible D gene (6 bases). Trimming removed 6 bases from V and 9 bases from J, with 18 bases in between. This CDR3 region has 15 residues.

The rearrangement joins TRBV29-1 to TRBJ2-2, with D hard to call. V was pared by 5 bases and J by 4 bases, with 8 bases between. Per the germline V gene, CDR1 is SQVTM and CDR2 is ANQGSEA. CDR3 length: 12 amino acids. The CDR3 sequence is CSVWVPTGELFF. CDR3 coding DNA: TGCAGCGTTTGGGTTCCCACCGGGGAGCTGTTTTTT.

V gene TRBV20-1 combines with J gene TRBJ2-5, with 9 bases identical to TRBD2. The CDR3 spans 13 residues. V was clipped by 6 bases and J by 2 bases; unmatched bases: 4. Germline CDR1 and CDR2: DFQATT and SNEGSKA (reference sequence). DNA of the CDR3: TGCAGTGCCGCTAGCGGGAATCAAGAGACCCAGTACTTC. Protein product: CSAASGNQETQYF.

There are a few counts of this clonotype. The chain links TRBV11-2 to TRBJ2-1; 10 bases fit TRBD2. The CDR3 is 16 residues long. Germline CDR1 and CDR2: SGHAT and FQNNGV. With 1 base clipped from V and 6 bases from J, the junction kept 6 bases outside the gene matches. The CDR3 sequence: CASSLAGSGGANEQFF. CDR3 in DNA: TGTGCCAGCAGCTTAGCGGGAAGCGGGGGGGCCAATGAGCAGTTCTTC.

The chain has TRBV28 and TRBJ2-5, with 7 bases that match TRBD1. With 6 bases clipped from V and 0 bases from J, the junction kept 7 bases outside the gene matches. This CDR3 contains 15 residues. Germline-derived CDR1 and CDR2 are MDHEN and SYDVKM. The CDR3 sequence: CASRQGTPYQETQYF. CDR3 bases: TGTGCCAGCAGACAGGGGACACCCTACCAAGAGACCCAGTACTTC.

This clonotype was counted a few times. The rearrangement uses TRBV29-1 and TRBJ1-1, with D possibly being TRBD1 (5 bases). The CDR3 contains 14 residues. Germline CDR1 SQVTM, CDR2 ANQGSEA. V lost 5 bases to trimming and J lost 11 bases, with 24 bases between them. CDR3 protein: CSVTIGQKTSGAFF. The CDR3 nucleotides read TGCAGCGTTACTATAGGACAAAAAACGAGCGGGGCTTTCTTT.

This clonotype has a count of ten or more. The chain employs TRBV5-6 and TRBJ2-2; possible D gene TRBD1, 5 bases. V lost 2 bases and J lost 0, with 8 bases in between. This CDR3 has 15 residues. CDR1 is SGHDT and CDR2 is YYEEEE in the germline V gene. CDR3 nucleotide sequence: TGTGCCAGCAGCTTCAGGGATACGAACACCGGGGAGCTGTTTTTT. Translated, it gives CASSFRDTNTGELFF.

CDR3 in amino acids: CSATRGSNEQYF. CDR3 nucleotide sequence: TGCAGTGCTACTCGCGGGTCCAACGAGCAGTACTTC. V gene TRBV20-1 combines with J gene TRBJ2-7; the D gene is possibly TRBD2 (5 bases). The CDR3 is 12 residues long. V gave up 4 bases and J gave up 5 bases, with 12 bases separating them. The germline V gene has CDR1 DFQATT and CDR2 SNEGSKA (reference sequence).

The chain is built from TRBV5-1 and TRBJ2-3; a possible D gene is TRBD1 (6 bases). V dropped 5 bases and J dropped 1 base, with 14 bases sitting between them. This CDR3 comprises 15 residues. The germline V gene encodes CDR1 SGHRS and CDR2 YFSETQ. The DNA of the CDR3 is TGCGCCAGCAGATTACCGGGACAAGGCACAGATACGCAGTATTTT. The encoded protein is CASRLPGQGTDTQYF.

This clonotype was observed a few times. The chain employs TRBV4-3 and TRBJ2-7, with D maybe TRBD1 (6 bases). Germline lookup yields CDR1 LGHNA and CDR2 YSLEER. Trimming removed 4 bases at V and 5 bases at J, with 21 bases between. The CDR3 contains 16 residues. CDR3 sequence reads: CASSPAPTGTRNEQYF. DNA of the CDR3: TGCGCCAGCAGCCCGGCCCCTACAGGGACCCGGAACGAGCAGTACTTC.

This clonotype showed up many times. The V call is TRBV7-8, the J call TRBJ2-1, with D hard to call. The germline V and J ends were trimmed by 1 base and 6 bases, with 13 bases remaining between them. Germline V lookup: CDR1 SGHVS, CDR2 FQNEAQ. The CDR3 has 15 amino acids. The CDR3 DNA reads TGTGCCAGCAGCTTAGGCTCTTATTCGTTCAATGAGCAGTTCTTC. This encodes CASSLGSYSFNEQFF. Complete variable domain (other parts from reference TRBV7-8 and TRBJ2-1): GAGVSQSPRYKVAKRGQDVALRCDPISGHVSLFWYQQALGQGPEFLTYFQNEAQLDKSGLPSDRFFAERPEGSVSTLKIQRTQQEDSAVYLCASSLGSYSFNEQFFGPGTRLTVL.

This clonotype was seen repeatedly, ten times or more. The genes are TRBV11-1 and TRBJ1-2; 7 nucleotides line up with TRBD1. CDR3 size: 18 residues. Germline CDR1 SGHAT, CDR2 FQDESV (reference sequence). J was trimmed by 2 bases and V by 4 bases; bases with no gene match: 16. In DNA, the CDR3 is TGTGCCAGCAGCTCAATATACCTCGACAGGGAAAAAAACTATGGCTACACCTTC. Translation: CASSSIYLDREKNYGYTF.

This clonotype was observed a few times. The chain recombines TRBV20-1 with TRBJ2-1, with TRBD2 identical over 8 bases. Germline V CDR1 and CDR2: DFQATT, SNEGSKA (reference sequence). The CDR3 extends over 13 amino acids. Here the CDR3 DNA reads TGCAGCGCGATGAATAGCGGGGTCAATGAGCAGTTCTTC. Its translation is CSAMNSGVNEQFF.